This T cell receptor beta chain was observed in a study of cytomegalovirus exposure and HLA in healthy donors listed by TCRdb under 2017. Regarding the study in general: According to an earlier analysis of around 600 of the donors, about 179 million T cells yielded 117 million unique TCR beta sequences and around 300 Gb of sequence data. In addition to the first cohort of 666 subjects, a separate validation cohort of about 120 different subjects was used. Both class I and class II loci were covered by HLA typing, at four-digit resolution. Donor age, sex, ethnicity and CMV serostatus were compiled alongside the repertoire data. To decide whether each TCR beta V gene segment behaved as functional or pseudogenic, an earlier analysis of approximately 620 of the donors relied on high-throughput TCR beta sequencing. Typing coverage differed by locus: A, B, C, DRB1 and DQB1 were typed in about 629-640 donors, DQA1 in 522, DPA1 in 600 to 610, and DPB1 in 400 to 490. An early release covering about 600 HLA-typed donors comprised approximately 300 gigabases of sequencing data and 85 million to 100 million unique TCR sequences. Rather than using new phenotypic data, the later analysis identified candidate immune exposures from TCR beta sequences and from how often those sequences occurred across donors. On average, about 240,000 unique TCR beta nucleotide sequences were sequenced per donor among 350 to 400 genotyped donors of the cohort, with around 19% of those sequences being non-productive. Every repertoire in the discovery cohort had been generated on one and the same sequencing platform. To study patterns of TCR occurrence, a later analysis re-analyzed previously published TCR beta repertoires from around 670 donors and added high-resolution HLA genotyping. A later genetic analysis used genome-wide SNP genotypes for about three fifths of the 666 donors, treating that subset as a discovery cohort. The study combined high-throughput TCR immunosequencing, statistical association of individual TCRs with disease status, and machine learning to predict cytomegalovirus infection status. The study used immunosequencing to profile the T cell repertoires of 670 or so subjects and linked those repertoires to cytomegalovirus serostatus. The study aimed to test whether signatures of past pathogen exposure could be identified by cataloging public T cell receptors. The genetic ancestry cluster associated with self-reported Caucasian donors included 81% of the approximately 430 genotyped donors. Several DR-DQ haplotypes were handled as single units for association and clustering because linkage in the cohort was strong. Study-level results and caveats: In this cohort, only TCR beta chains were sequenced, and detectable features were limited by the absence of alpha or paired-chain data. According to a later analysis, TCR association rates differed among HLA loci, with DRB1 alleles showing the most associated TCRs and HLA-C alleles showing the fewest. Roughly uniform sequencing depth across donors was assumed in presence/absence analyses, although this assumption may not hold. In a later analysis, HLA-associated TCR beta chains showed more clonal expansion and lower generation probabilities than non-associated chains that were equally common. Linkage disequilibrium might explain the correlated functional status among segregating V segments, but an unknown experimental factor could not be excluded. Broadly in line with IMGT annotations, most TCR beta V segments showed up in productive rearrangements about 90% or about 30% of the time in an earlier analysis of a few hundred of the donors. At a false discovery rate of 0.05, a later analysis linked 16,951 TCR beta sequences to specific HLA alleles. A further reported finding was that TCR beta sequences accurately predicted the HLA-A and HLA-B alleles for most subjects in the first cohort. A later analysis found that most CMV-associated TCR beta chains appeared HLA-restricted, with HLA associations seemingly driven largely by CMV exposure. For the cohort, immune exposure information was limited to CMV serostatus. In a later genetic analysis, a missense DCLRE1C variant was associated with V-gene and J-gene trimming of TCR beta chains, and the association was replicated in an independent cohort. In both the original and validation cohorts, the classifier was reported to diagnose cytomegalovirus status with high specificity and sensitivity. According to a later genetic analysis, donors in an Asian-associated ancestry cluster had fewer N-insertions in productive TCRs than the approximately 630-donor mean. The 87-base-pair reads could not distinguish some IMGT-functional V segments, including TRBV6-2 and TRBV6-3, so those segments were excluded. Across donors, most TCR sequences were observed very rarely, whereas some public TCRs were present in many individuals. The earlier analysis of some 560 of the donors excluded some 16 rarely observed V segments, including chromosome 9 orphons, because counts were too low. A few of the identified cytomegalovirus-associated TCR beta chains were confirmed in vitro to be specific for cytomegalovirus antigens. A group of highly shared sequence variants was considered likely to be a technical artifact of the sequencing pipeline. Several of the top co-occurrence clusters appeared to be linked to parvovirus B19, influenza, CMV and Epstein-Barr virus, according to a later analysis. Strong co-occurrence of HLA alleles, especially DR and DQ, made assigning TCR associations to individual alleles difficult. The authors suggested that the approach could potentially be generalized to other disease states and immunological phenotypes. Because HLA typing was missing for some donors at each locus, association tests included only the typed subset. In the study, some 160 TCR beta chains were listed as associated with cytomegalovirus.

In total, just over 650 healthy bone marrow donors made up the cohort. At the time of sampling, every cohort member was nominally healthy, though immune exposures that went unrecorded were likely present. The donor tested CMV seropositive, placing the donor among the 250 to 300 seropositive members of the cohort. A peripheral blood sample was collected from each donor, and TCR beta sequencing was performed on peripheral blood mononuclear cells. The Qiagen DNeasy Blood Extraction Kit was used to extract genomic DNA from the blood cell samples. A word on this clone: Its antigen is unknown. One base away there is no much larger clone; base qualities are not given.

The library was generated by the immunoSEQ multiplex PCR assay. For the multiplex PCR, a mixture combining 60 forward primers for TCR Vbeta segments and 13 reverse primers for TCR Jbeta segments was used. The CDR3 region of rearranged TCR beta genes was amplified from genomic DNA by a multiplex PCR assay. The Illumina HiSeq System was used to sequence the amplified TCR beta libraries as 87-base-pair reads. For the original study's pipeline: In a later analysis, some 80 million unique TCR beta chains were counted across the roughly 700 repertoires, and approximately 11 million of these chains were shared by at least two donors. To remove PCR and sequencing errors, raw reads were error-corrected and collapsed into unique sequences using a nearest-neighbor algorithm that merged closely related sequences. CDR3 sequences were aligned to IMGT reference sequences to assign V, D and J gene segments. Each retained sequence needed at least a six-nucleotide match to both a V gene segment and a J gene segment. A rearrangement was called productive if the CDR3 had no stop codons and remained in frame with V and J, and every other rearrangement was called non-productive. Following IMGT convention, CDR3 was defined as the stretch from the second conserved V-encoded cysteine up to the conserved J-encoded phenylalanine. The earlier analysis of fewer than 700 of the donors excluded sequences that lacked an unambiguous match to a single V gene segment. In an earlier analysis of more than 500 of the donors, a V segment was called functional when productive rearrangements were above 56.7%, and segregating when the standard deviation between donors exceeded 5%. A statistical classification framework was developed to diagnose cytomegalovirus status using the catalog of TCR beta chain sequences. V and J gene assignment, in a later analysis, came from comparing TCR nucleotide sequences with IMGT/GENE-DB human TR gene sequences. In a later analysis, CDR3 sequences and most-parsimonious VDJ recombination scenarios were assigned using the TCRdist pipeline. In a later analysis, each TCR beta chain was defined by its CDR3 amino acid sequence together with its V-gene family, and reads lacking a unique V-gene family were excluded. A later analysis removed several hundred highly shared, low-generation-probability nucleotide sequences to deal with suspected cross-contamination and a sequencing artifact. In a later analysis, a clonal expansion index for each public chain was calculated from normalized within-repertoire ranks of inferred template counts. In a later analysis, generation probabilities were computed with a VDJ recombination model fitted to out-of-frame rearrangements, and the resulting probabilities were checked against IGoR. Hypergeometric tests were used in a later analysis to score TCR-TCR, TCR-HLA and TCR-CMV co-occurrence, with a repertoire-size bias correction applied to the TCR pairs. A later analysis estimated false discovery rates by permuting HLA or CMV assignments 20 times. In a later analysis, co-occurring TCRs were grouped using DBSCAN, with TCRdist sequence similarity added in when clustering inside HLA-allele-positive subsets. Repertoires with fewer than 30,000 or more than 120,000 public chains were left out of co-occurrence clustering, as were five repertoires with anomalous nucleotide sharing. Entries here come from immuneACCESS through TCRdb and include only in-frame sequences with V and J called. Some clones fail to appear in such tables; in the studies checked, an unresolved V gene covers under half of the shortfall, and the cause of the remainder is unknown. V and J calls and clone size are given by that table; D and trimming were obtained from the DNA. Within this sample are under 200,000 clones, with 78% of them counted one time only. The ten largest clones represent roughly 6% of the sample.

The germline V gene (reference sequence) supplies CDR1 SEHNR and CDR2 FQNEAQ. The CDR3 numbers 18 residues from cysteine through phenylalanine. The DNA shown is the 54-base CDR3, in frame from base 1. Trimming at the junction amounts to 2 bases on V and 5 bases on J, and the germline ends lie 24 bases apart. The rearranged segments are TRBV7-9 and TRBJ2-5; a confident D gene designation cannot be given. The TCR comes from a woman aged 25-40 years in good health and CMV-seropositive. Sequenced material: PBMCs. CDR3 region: CASSLSFGSSRGPETQYF. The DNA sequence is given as TGTGCCAGCAGCTTAAGTTTTGGCAGCTCCCGCGGTCCCGAGACCCAGTACTTC.